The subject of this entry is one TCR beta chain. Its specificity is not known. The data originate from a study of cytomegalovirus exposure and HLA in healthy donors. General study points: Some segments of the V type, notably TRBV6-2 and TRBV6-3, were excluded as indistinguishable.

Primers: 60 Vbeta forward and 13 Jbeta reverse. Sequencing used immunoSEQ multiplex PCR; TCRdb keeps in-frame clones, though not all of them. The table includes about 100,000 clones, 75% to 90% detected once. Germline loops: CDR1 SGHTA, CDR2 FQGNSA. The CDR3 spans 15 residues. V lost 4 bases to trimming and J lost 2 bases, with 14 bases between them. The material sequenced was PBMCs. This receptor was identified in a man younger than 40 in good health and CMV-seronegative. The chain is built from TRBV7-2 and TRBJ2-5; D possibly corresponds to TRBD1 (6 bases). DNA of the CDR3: TGTGCCAGCAGCTCCTACAGGGCCGAACAAGAGACCCAGTACTTC. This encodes CASSSYRAEQETQYF. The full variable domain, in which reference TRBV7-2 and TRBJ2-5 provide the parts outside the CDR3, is GAGVSQSPSNKVTEKGKDVELRCDPISGHTALYWYRQSLGQGLEFLIYFQGNSAPDKSGLPSDRFSAERTGGSVSTLTIQRTQQEDSAVYLCASSSYRAEQETQYFGPGTRLLVL.